The source of this TCR beta chain is a study of a mutant IDH1 vaccine in newly diagnosed glioma listed by TCRdb under 2021. Study-level background: Vaccination began 4-6 weeks after radiotherapy alone, or alongside temozolomide cycles in the chemotherapy-containing groups. Longitudinal TCRB deep sequencing was performed for approximately 24 treated patients wherever samples were available for exploratory analyses. Before enrollment, most patients had been given radiochemotherapy with temozolomide as standard therapy, while the rest had received either radiotherapy alone or temozolomide alone. The week-35 safety follow-up took place at visit V12, and the week-47 end of study took place at visit V13. The 30 to 40 treated patients were around 60% male and around 40% female, with a mean age of approximately 40 years. Peripheral blood samples were drawn at six visits, namely V03 (baseline), V05, V07, V10, V12 and V13. Paper-wide results and their limitations: The authors stated that sample limitations prevented analyses of patient blood samples from being reproduced. Pseudoprogression seemed to be unrelated to changes in the top peripheral T cell clonotypes found by TCRB sequencing. PBMC samples for TCRB deep sequencing were selected based on availability. Immune responses induced by the vaccine were seen in approximately 92% of patients across multiple MHC alleles.

What this sample's time point label stands for: week 47, end of study. Each vaccine dose, consisting of 300 ug of a 20-mer mutant IDH1 peptide in Montanide, was administered subcutaneously with topical imiquimod. Patients were given eight vaccinations, in weeks 1, 3, 5, 7, 11, 15, 19 and 23, which matched visits V03 through V10. Newly diagnosed WHO grade 3 or 4 IDH1-mutant astrocytomas showing loss of nuclear ATRX were present in the donors. The samples were drawn from NOA16, a multicentre, single-arm, open-label phase I trial in Germany that tested a mutant IDH1 peptide vaccine in humans for the first time. Genomic DNA for TCRB sequencing was extracted from EDTA blood using the DNeasy Blood and Tissue Kit. About this clone itself: Its antigen is currently not known. The record has no base qualities; no much larger clone is one base away.

V loses 3 bases, J loses 0 bases, and the germline ends lie 17 bases apart. The CDR3 contains 17 residues, cysteine and phenylalanine counted. Of all the DNA, just the CDR3 is kept, 51 bases in frame from base 1. CDR1 and CDR2 are drawn from the germline V gene: MGHRA, YSYEKL. The receptor library was made with the immunoSEQ multiplex PCR assay. The hsTCRB Kit was used according to the manufacturer's protocol to amplify rearranged TCR beta chain sequences. An Illumina MiSeq was used to sequence the TCRB libraries. The paper's processing steps were these. The proprietary platform of the kit vendor was used for demultiplexing, trimming and gene mapping. TCRdb provides this immuneACCESS table in a form limited to in-frame rearrangements. Some clones are lacking; in checked studies, under half of them reflect an unresolved V gene, and why the rest are absent is not known. V and J calls and clone size are given by that table; D and trimming were obtained from the DNA. In this sample the table shows tens of thousands of clones, about 92% of which occur a single time. The ten largest account for around 2.4% of the sample.

The sequence is built from TRBV4-1 and TRBJ1-2; the D gene remains uncertain. This sequence originates from a man in his forties with glioma. Here the sequenced sample was PBMCs, taken from a glioma patient whose treatment included an IDH1 peptide vaccine. In nucleotide form, the sequence is TGCGCCAGCAGCCAGACCCCGTCTGCATATTCTAACTATGGCTACACCTTC. Translated, this gives CASSQTPSAYSNYGYTF.